The 26 T cell receptor beta chains presented below share a single source sample, sequenced in a study of blood T cell repertoires in COVID-19. Profiled with immunoSEQ multiplex PCR; TCRdb holds only in-frame clones, not every one. The table includes 200,000 to 300,000 clones, approximately 91% detected once. The sequencing input was peripheral blood. These receptors were obtained from a human donor in a cohort sampled during active COVID-19.

The CDR3 DNA sequence: TGCGCCAGCAGCTTGGGGGGGCTTAACACCGGGGAGCTGTTTTTT. As protein: CASSLGGLNTGELFF. The chain recombines TRBV5-1 with TRBJ2-2, with a weak D call TRBD1 (6 bases). The germline gives CDR1 SGHRS, CDR2 YFSETQ. Deletions cut 0 bases from V and 2 bases from J, with 8 bases between. The CDR3 totals 15 residues.

This clone has a single count. The chain recombines TRBV19 with TRBJ2-3, with D hard to call. CDR1 is LNHDA, CDR2 SQIVND, per germline (reference sequence). The V end lost 7 bases, the J end lost 6 bases, and 17 bases lay between the germline ends. CDR3 length equals 14 residues. CDR3 protein: CASKARDPRDTQYF. CDR3 coding DNA: TGTGCCAGTAAGGCTCGCGACCCGCGGGATACGCAGTATTTT.

This rearrangement joins TRBV15 to TRBJ1-3, with D unresolved. V was shortened by 3 bases and J by 4 bases, with 7 bases between the two germline ends. The CDR3 totals 13 residues. CDR1 LNHNV and CDR2 YYDKDF come from the germline V gene (reference sequence). The DNA for the CDR3 is TGTGCCACCAGCAGGTTACGGGGAAACACCATATATTTT. Protein product: CATSRLRGNTIYF.

The chain carries TRBV27 and TRBJ2-7; D might be TRBD1 (5 bases). The CDR3 is made up of 15 amino acids. The germline CDR1 and CDR2 sequences are MNHEY and SMNVEV (reference sequence). Trimming took off 5 bases at V and 1 base at J, with 15 bases between the two ends. CDR3 residues: CASSIGRTPSYEQYF. The CDR3 nucleotides are TGTGCCAGCAGTATCGGGCGGACACCTTCCTACGAGCAGTACTTC.

The rearrangement links TRBV18 to TRBJ2-2; D not certain. The CDR3 length is 14 residues. Trimming took off 0 bases at V and 5 bases at J, with 7 bases between the two ends. CDR1 and CDR2 from the germline V gene are KGHSH and LQKENI. CDR3 nucleotides: TGTGCCAGCTCACCACCGAGGTTTACCGGGGAGCTGTTTTTT. Translating it yields CASSPPRFTGELFF.

This rearrangement joins TRBV11-2 to TRBJ1-3; the match to TRBD1 covers 8 bases. V lost 3 bases and J lost 0; bases outside the gene matches: 7. CDR1 and CDR2 from the germline V gene are SGHAT and FQNNGV. This CDR3 region has 17 residues. CDR3 region: CASSFRPGGVSGNTIYF. The DNA for the CDR3 is TGTGCCAGCAGCTTCCGACCAGGGGGCGTCTCTGGAAACACCATATATTTT.

The V gene is TRBV7-2, the J gene TRBJ1-2; possible D gene TRBD1, 6 bases. Trimming took 1 base from V and 6 from J, leaving 12 bases between them. The CDR3 extends over 14 amino acids. Per the germline V gene, CDR1 is SGHTA and CDR2 is FQGNSA. The CDR3 region has the DNA TGTGCCAGCAGCTTAGTGGTGTCAGGGGATGGCTACACCTTC. This sequence encodes CASSLVVSGDGYTF.

This sequence joins TRBV7-2 and TRBJ1-3; D remains ambiguous. Trimming cost V 4 bases and J 2 bases, with 12 bases left between them. The CDR3 is made up of 15 amino acids. Germline V gene lookup returns CDR1 SGHTA and CDR2 FQGNSA. CDR3 in DNA: TGTGCCAGCAGCTCGCTAGTCTCACCTGGAAACACCATATATTTT. Translated: CASSSLVSPGNTIYF.

The V and J genes are TRBV6-5 and TRBJ1-2, with D unresolved. Germline CDR1 MNHEY, CDR2 SVGAGI. CDR3 size: 14 residues. The V end lost 2 bases, the J end lost 6 bases, and 13 bases lay between the germline ends. The CDR3 reads CASSYLGVTNGYTF. In nucleotides, the CDR3 is TGTGCCAGCAGTTACCTGGGAGTAACAAATGGCTACACCTTC.

The chain employs TRBV5-4 and TRBJ1-4, with D tentatively TRBD1 (5 bases). The CDR3 runs 14 residues. Germline V gene lookup returns CDR1 SGHNT and CDR2 YYREEE (reference sequence). V lost 1 base and J lost 5, with 9 bases in between. For the CDR3, the DNA is TGTGCCAGCAGCTTGAGGGACTCAAATGAAAAACTGTTTTTT. Encoded protein: CASSLRDSNEKLFF.

The CDR3 nucleotides read TGTGCCAGCAGTTTGAACTTCCACGAGCAGTACTTC. This codes for CASSLNFHEQYF. The chain uses TRBV28 and TRBJ2-7; D is ambiguous. Germline-derived CDR1 and CDR2 are MDHEN and SYDVKM. Trimming cost V 3 bases and J 5 bases, with 8 bases left between them. This CDR3 contains 12 residues.

The chain is built from TRBV4-3 and TRBJ2-7; 7 nucleotides line up with TRBD1. This CDR3 spans 17 amino acids. Germline CDR1 is LGHNA and CDR2 is YSLEER. Trimming took 0 bases from V and 2 from J; bases not matched to a gene: 10. CDR3: CASSQDLIGQVTYEQYF. CDR3 DNA: TGCGCCAGCAGCCAAGATCTTATAGGACAGGTGACCTACGAGCAGTACTTC.

The chain uses TRBV7-2 and TRBJ2-7; 11 nucleotides match TRBD2. The trim removed 5 bases at V and 3 bases at J, leaving 9 bases unmatched. CDR3 size: 16 residues. Germline V gene sequence: CDR1 SGHTA, CDR2 FQGNSA. CDR3 protein: CASSPTLAGGYYEQYF. The DNA of the CDR3 is TGTGCCAGCAGCCCGACCTTAGCGGGAGGGTACTACGAGCAGTACTTC.

This chain links TRBV7-3 with TRBJ2-1; 10 nucleotides line up with TRBD2. Germline V gene sequence: CDR1 SGHTA, CDR2 FQGTGA. The length of the CDR3 is 18 residues. The V segment lost 3 bases and the J segment 6 bases; nucleotides outside the gene matches: 14. The CDR3 DNA follows: TGTGCCAGCAGCTTCGTGGGGGGGAGAGCGGGAGGGATCAATGAGCAGTTCTTC. This encodes CASSFVGGRAGGINEQFF.

The rearrangement uses TRBV6-5 and TRBJ1-6; the match to TRBD1 covers 8 bases. J lost 8 bases, V lost 2 bases, and 8 bases had no gene match. The CDR3 runs 16 residues. The germline V gene encodes CDR1 MNHEY and CDR2 SVGAGI. The CDR3 nucleotides read TGTGCCAGCAGTTACCAGGGGGACAGGTGGGATTCACCCCTCCACTTT. Its protein is CASSYQGDRWDSPLHF.

The rearrangement joins TRBV19 to TRBJ2-5; 9 bases align to TRBD1. CDR1 and CDR2 from the germline V gene are LNHDA and SQIVND (reference sequence). The CDR3 extends over 14 amino acids. The ends lost 5 bases at V and 3 bases at J; junction bases unmatched: 4. CDR3 residues: CASSQTGGEETQYF. Here the CDR3 DNA reads TGTGCCAGTAGTCAAACAGGGGGCGAAGAGACCCAGTACTTC.

This chain joins TRBV6-6 and TRBJ1-5; D call uncertain. Trimming removed 5 bases from V and 1 base from J, with 12 bases in between. CDR1 MNHNY and CDR2 SVGAGI come from the germline V gene (reference sequence). This CDR3 is built from 15 residues. CDR3 nucleotides: TGTGCCAGCAGTGGAGAGAATTGGAGCAATCAGCCCCAGCATTTT. Its translation is CASSGENWSNQPQHF.

This chain uses TRBV5-1 with TRBJ2-6; 7 bases are shared with TRBD1. Germline CDR1 reads SGHRS; CDR2 reads YFSETQ. There are 16 residues in the CDR3. Trimming took 4 bases from V and 3 from J; bases not matched to a gene: 7. This CDR3 reads CASSPDRASGANVLTF. CDR3 DNA: TGCGCCAGCAGCCCCGACAGGGCTAGTGGGGCCAACGTCCTGACTTTC.

The CDR3 coding sequence is TGTGCCAGCAGCCAAGGGCTGCTGTACCAAGAGACCCAGTACTTC. Translation: CASSQGLLYQETQYF. The rearrangement links TRBV3-1 (or the pseudogene TRBV3-2) to TRBJ2-5, with D unresolved. This CDR3 region has 15 residues. CDR1 and CDR2 from the germline V gene are LGHDT and YNNKEL (reference sequence). V was pared by 1 base and J by 0 bases, with 9 bases between.

This clone was recorded a few times. J is TRBJ1-3 and V is TRBV5-4, with D unclear. V lost 4 bases to trimming and J lost 8 bases, with 10 bases between them. The CDR3 is made up of 12 amino acids. Germline loops: CDR1 SGHNT, CDR2 YYREEE (reference sequence). In DNA, the CDR3 is TGTGCCAGCAGCAGCTCTGATTACACCATATATTTT. Translated: CASSSSDYTIYF. Full variable domain (rest looked up from reference TRBV5-4 and TRBJ1-3): ETGVTQSPTHLIKTRGQQVTLRCSSQSGHNTVSWYQQALGQGPQFIFQYYREEENGRGNFPPRFSGLQFPNYSSELNVNALELDDSALYLCASSSSDYTIYFGEGSWLTVV.

This clone occurred once. V and J are TRBV9 and TRBJ2-2; perhaps TRBD2 as D (5 bases). In germline, CDR1 is SGDLS, CDR2 YYNGEE. Trimming stripped 2 bases from V and 5 bases from J, with 10 bases between. The CDR3 consists of 14 residues. The CDR3: CASSVAGMTGELFF. The CDR3 coding sequence is TGTGCCAGCAGCGTCGCGGGTATGACCGGGGAGCTGTTTTTT.

The chain uses TRBV7-8 and TRBJ1-1; D gene unclear. Germline V gives CDR1 SGHVS, CDR2 FQNEAQ. This CDR3 has 14 amino acids. The ends were cut back, 1 base at V and 0 bases at J, with 6 bases in the middle. CDR3: CASSLGGLNTEAFF. CDR3 DNA: TGTGCCAGCAGCTTAGGAGGGTTGAACACTGAAGCTTTCTTT.

V and J are TRBV27 and TRBJ1-1; 7 nucleotides agree with TRBD1. This CDR3 comprises 16 residues. Germline-derived CDR1 and CDR2 are MNHEY and SMNVEV (reference sequence). Trimming took 4 bases from V and 3 from J; bases not matched to a gene: 11. The DNA of the CDR3 is TGTGCCAGCAGTTCAGACAAAGGGGGCGCGGACACTGAAGCTTTCTTT. Its translation is CASSSDKGGADTEAFF.

This rearrangement joins TRBV29-1 to TRBJ1-2; the D gene is possibly TRBD1 (5 bases). V lost 7 bases and J 5 bases, leaving 11 bases between the germline ends. Germline loops: CDR1 SQVTM, CDR2 ANQGSEA. The CDR3 consists of 11 residues. CDR3 sequence reads: CSGTEGYGYTF. The CDR3 DNA follows: TGCAGCGGGACGGAGGGGTATGGCTACACCTTC. Combining the CDR3 with reference TRBV29-1 and TRBJ1-2 gives the whole variable domain SAVISQKPSRDICQRGTSLTIQCQVDSQVTMMFWYRQQPGQSLTLIATANQGSEATYESGFVIDKFPISRPNLTFSTLTVSNMSPEDSSIYLCSGTEGYGYTFGSGTRLTVV.

This chain joins TRBV5-4 and TRBJ2-7, with a tentative D call TRBD1 (6 bases). CDR1 and CDR2 from the germline V gene are SGHNT and YYREEE (reference sequence). V lost 9 bases and J 1 base, leaving 14 bases between the germline ends. The CDR3 totals 13 residues. The chain's CDR3 is CATSLGQSYEQYF. The CDR3 nucleotides read TGTGCCACCTCCCTTGGACAGTCCTACGAGCAGTACTTC.

CDR3 residues: CASSLQRGRDTQYF. CDR3 nucleotides: TGTGCCAGCAGCTTGCAGCGGGGAAGGGATACGCAGTATTTT. The chain links TRBV11-2 to TRBJ2-3, with 7 bases fitting TRBD2. The CDR3 loop spans 14 amino acids. Germline values: CDR1 SGHAT, CDR2 FQNNGV. The V segment lost 3 bases and the J segment 6 bases; nucleotides outside the gene matches: 6.